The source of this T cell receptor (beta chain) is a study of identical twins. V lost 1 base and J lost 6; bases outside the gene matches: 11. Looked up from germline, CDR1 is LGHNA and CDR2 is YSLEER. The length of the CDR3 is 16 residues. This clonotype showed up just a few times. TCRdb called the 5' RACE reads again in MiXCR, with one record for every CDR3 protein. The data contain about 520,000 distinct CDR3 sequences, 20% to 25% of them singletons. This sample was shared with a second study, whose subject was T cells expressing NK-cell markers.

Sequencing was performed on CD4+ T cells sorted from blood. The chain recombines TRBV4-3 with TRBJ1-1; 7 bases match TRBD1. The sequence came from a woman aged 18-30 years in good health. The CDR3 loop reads CASSQGTRGRAAEAFF. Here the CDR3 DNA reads TGCGCCAGCAGCCAAGGTACGAGGGGGCGAGCCGCTGAAGCTTTCTTT.